The 10 T cell receptor beta chains given below trace back to one sample, sequenced in a study of shared clonotypes between healthy human individuals. The data were produced by immunoSEQ multiplex PCR, yet TCRdb's version contains in-frame clones alone and is incomplete. The sample gives 1,500,000 or so clones, just under 99% of which show up once; approximately 0.4% is in the top ten. The sample comprised naive CD4+ T cells sorted from blood. Regarding subset: CD45RA+ positively selected. These receptors were collected from a man aged 25 to 45 in good health.

The chain combines TRBV5-1 with TRBJ2-2; D not resolved. V shed 0 bases and J shed 6 bases, with 6 bases lying between them. This CDR3 is built from 13 residues. Germline loops: CDR1 SGHRS, CDR2 YFSETQ. DNA for the CDR3: TGCGCCAGCAGCTTGGACGTTCCCGGGGAGCTGTTTTTT. Translating gives CASSLDVPGELFF.

The J gene is TRBJ2-7, the V gene TRBV29-1; D might be TRBD1 (5 bases). Per germline, CDR1 SQVTM and CDR2 ANQGSEA. V shed 4 bases and J shed 8 bases, with 21 bases lying between them. The CDR3 consists of 14 residues. The CDR3 reads CSVALPTMGRKQYF. DNA of the CDR3: TGCAGCGTTGCCCTCCCGACAATGGGGCGCAAGCAGTACTTC.

The chain employs TRBV29-1 and TRBJ1-2; tentatively, D is TRBD1 (6 bases). Germline V lookup: CDR1 SQVTM, CDR2 ANQGSEA. The length of the CDR3 is 13 residues. V was clipped by 6 bases and J by 6 bases, with 17 bases between them. DNA of the CDR3: TGCAGCGTCAAGGGGGAATTACGAGATGGCTACACCTTC. It translates to CSVKGELRDGYTF.

The V gene is TRBV5-1, the J gene TRBJ2-1, with a weak D call TRBD2 (6 bases). The germline gives CDR1 SGHRS, CDR2 YFSETQ. Trimming shortened V by 4 bases and J by 0 bases, and 11 bases separated the two germline ends. CDR3 length equals 15 residues. The CDR3 sequence: CASSRESISYNEQFF. The CDR3 region has the DNA TGCGCCAGCAGCCGGGAGTCCATCTCCTACAATGAGCAGTTCTTC.

As for this clone: Other DNA sequences from this sample encode an identical CDR3 as well. This chain links TRBV5-1 with TRBJ2-5; a weak D match, TRBD2 (5 bases). The ends were cut back, 1 base at V and 5 bases at J, with 9 bases in the middle. There are 13 residues in the CDR3. The V gene's germline CDR1 is SGHRS and CDR2 YFSETQ. CDR3 loop: CASSLTGEETQYF. The DNA of the CDR3 is TGCGCCAGCAGCTTGACCGGGGAGGAGACCCAGTACTTC.

The chain joins TRBV9 to TRBJ2-7; 13 nucleotides align to TRBD2. Germline V lookup: CDR1 SGDLS, CDR2 YYNGEE. This CDR3 is 14 amino acids long. The ends lost 4 bases at V and 6 bases at J; junction bases unmatched: 4. CDR3 sequence: CASSPTSGRVEQYF. CDR3 nucleotides: TGTGCCAGCAGCCCCACTAGCGGGAGGGTCGAGCAGTACTTC.

V and J are TRBV5-1 and TRBJ2-7, with 7 bases lining up with TRBD1. Trimming at V came to 0 bases and at J to 3 bases, leaving 6 bases not matched to a gene. The CDR3 runs to 15 residues. Germline values: CDR1 SGHRS, CDR2 YFSETQ. The CDR3 loop reads CASSLAGTDYYEQYF. The CDR3 region has the DNA TGCGCCAGCAGCTTGGCAGGGACAGACTACTACGAGCAGTACTTC. Full variable domain (rest looked up from reference TRBV5-1 and TRBJ2-7): KAGVTQTPRYLIKTRGQQVTLSCSPISGHRSVSWYQQTPGQGLQFLFEYFSETQRNKGNFPGRFSGRQFSNSRSEMNVSTLELGDSALYLCASSLAGTDYYEQYFGPGTRLTVT.

CDR3 coding DNA: TGCGCCAGCAGTGCCAGCGGGAGGGCCACTGGTGAGCAGTTCTTC. Translated, it gives CASSASGRATGEQFF. The genes are TRBV10-1 and TRBJ2-1; 10 bases map to TRBD2. Unmatched junction bases numbered 9, after V lost 4 bases and J lost 9 bases. CDR1 and CDR2 (germline): WNHNN, SYGVQD (reference sequence). The CDR3 is 15 residues long.

This clone has only one observation. The same CDR3 is also encoded by other DNA sequences in this sample. The V call is TRBV6-5, the J call TRBJ1-3; D unclear. V was trimmed by 0 bases and J by 4 bases, leaving 10 bases between them. Germline CDR1 MNHEY, CDR2 SVGAGI. CDR3 length: 15 residues. CDR3 sequence: CASSYSRVSGNTIYF. CDR3 nucleotide sequence: TGTGCCAGCAGTTACTCGAGAGTGAGCGGAAACACCATATATTTT.

V is TRBV2 and J is TRBJ2-5, with TRBD1 identical over 7 bases. The CDR3 sequence is 14 residues long. J lost 3 bases, V lost 3 bases, and 4 bases had no gene match. Germline CDR1 reads SNHLY; CDR2 reads FYNNEI. This CDR3 is CASSDWQGEETQYF. The CDR3 nucleotides read TGTGCCAGCAGTGACTGGCAGGGGGAAGAGACCCAGTACTTC. Looking up the rest from reference TRBV2 and TRBJ2-5 gives the full variable domain: EPEVTQTPSHQVTQMGQEVILRCVPISNHLYFYWYRQILGQKVEFLVSFYNNEISEKSEIFDDQFSVERPDGSNFTLKIRSTKLEDSAMYFCASSDWQGEETQYFGPGTRLLVL.